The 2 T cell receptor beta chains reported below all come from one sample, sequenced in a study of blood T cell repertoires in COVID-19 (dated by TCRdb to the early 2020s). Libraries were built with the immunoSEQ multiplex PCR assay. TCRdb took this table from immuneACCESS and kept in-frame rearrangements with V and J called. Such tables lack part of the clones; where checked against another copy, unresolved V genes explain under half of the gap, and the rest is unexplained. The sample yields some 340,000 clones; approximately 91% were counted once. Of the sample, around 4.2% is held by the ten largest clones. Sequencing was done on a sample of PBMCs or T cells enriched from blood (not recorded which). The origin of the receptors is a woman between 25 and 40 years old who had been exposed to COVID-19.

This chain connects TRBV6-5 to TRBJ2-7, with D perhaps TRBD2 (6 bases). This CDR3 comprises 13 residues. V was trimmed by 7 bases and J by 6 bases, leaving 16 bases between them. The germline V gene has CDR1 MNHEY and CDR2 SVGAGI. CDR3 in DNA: TGTGCCAGCACCTGGCCGCGCGGGGCCGAGCAGTACTTC. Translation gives CASTWPRGAEQYF.

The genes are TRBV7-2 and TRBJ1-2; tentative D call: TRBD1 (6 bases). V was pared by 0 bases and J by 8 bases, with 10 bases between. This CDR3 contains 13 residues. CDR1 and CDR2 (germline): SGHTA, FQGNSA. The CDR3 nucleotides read TGTGCCAGCAGCTTAGCGGGGGCGCGAGGCTACACCTTC. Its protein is CASSLAGARGYTF.